This record covers a single TCR beta chain. No antigen is known for it. V was clipped by 7 bases and J by 6 bases; unmatched bases: 15. CDR1 is SGHTA, CDR2 FQGTGA, per germline. The CDR3 runs to 15 residues. The sample comes from a study of T cell clonotyping in hematopoietic cell transplantation. Overall study findings and caveats: CD4 and CD8 repertoire contributions could not be separated without sorting. Higher Inverse Simpson Index values in graft donor and pretransplant recipient predicted broader posttransplant TCR diversity.

Sequencing was performed with immunoSEQ multiplex PCR; in TCRdb, only in-frame clones are kept and a portion is missing. The table has about 45,000 clones, approximately 94% seen once; the top ten hold roughly 0.82%. This rearrangement joins TRBV7-3 to TRBJ2-7; 7 bases map to TRBD1. This clonotype was sampled from a woman between 45 and 65 years old in good health. Some clones in this sample may be carry-over from other donors' samples. Material for sequencing was peripheral blood mononuclear cells. The CDR3 spells CASTKGAGAFSEQYF. The CDR3 DNA sequence: TGTGCCAGCACCAAGGGGGCAGGGGCCTTTAGCGAGCAGTACTTC. Drawing the rest from reference TRBV7-3 and TRBJ2-7, the complete variable domain is GAGVSQTPSNKVTEKGKYVELRCDPISGHTALYWYRQSLGQGPEFLIYFQGTGAADDSGLPNDRFFAVRPEGSVSTLKIQRTERGDSAVYLCASTKGAGAFSEQYFGPGTRLTVT.